This record concerns one T cell receptor (beta chain) sequence. The antigen remains unidentified. Regarding treatment: 19 received Ad26.COV2.S at low or high dose, single or two shots; 5 received placebo; per-sample allocation not given. Following the first vaccine or placebo injection, samples were taken on day 63. The donor was a Boston adult aged 18-55 years. These data originate in a study of Ad26.COV2.S vaccination and SARS-CoV-2 variants. Findings and caveats of the study: Recipients of either vaccine or placebo displayed similar breadth of non-spike TCRs.

The germline V gene has CDR1 MGHRA and CDR2 YSYEKL. The ends lost 1 base at V and 1 base at J; junction bases unmatched: 5. The CDR3 sequence is 17 residues long. This table comes from immunoSEQ multiplex PCR, and its TCRdb copy is limited to in-frame clones, with some not included. The sample shows a few hundred thousand clones, roughly 89% of them seen only once. The source of this sequence is a person between 18 and 65 years old who received the Ad26.COV2.S COVID-19 vaccine or a placebo. The chain couples TRBV4-1 to TRBJ2-5; TRBD1 matches 11 bases. Specimen: peripheral blood, collected in a trial of Ad26.COV2.S vaccine versus placebo. The CDR3 DNA sequence: TGCGCCAGCAGCCAAGGAATGGACAGGGGGCCCCAAGAGACCCAGTACTTC. It is translated as CASSQGMDRGPQETQYF.